This T cell receptor (beta chain) originates from a study of T cell repertoires in cytomegalovirus infection. TCRdb independently ran MiXCR on the reads; one entry per CDR3 protein. The top ten clones hold under 3.5% of a sample with 200,000 or so distinct CDR3 sequences, approximately 19% of them seen once. Sample: PBMCs. This sequence was found in a human donor in good health (CMV status not recorded). Some clones in this sample may be carry-over from other donors' samples.

The CDR3 region is CASSRRANTEAFF. CDR3 DNA: TGTGCCAGCAGCCGAAGGGCGAACACTGAAGCTTTCTTT. The V and J genes are TRBV5-4 and TRBJ1-1; D is undetermined. CDR3 length: 13 amino acids. Between the trimmed V and J ends, which lost 4 bases and 1 base, there was a span of 8 bases. Germline V gives CDR1 SGHNT, CDR2 YYREEE (reference sequence).